This T cell receptor (beta chain) was obtained from a study of blood T cell repertoires in COVID-19. Background on the study: Acute-phase and convalescent COVID-19 samples originated in the United States, Italy and Spain. PBMCs, B-cell-depleted T cells, or T cells provided the cDNA or gDNA that made up the material.

In the authors' methods: Estimation of nucleated cell counts relied on the amplification of reference gene primers. Libraries were prepared by immunoSEQ multiplex PCR; TCRdb keeps only in-frame clonotypes and omits some of them. V and J calls and clone size come straight from that table; D and trimming were deduced from the DNA. The repertoire holds fewer than 350,000 clones, approximately 85% seen once, with about 7% in the top ten. The TCR originated in a human donor in a cohort sampled during active COVID-19. The specimen was peripheral blood.

The CDR3 here is CASGLRTGGEGYEQYF. Here the CDR3 DNA reads TGTGCTAGTGGTTTGAGGACAGGGGGCGAGGGCTACGAGCAGTACTTC. The chain joins TRBV12-5 to TRBJ2-7, with TRBD1 matching 11 bases. From germline, CDR1 is LGHNT and CDR2 FRNRAP. V shed 2 bases, J shed 3 bases, and the junction held 6 bases outside the gene matches. The CDR3 contains 16 residues.